The source of this TCR beta chain is a study of beta chain features in type 1 diabetes. This clone was detected only a few times. This CDR3 is built from 14 residues. The germline V gene has CDR1 SGHRS and CDR2 YFSETQ. V was cut by 0 bases and J by 3 bases, with 9 bases left in between. Isolated RNA was reverse transcribed in full, so expressed TCRB transcripts were sequenced. Sequenced by immunoSEQ multiplex PCR; TCRdb stores in-frame clones only, minus some. Among around 320,000 clones listed, roughly 15% were seen once. The sequenced sample consisted of central memory CD4+ T cells from blood. This sequence originates from a man aged 25-45 years in good health. This chain joins TRBV5-1 and TRBJ1-2; perhaps TRBD1 as D (6 bases). The CDR3: CASSLGQADYGYTF. DNA for the CDR3: TGCGCCAGCAGCTTGGGACAGGCTGACTATGGCTACACCTTC.